What follows is one T cell receptor beta chain and its context. The data stem from a study of chemoradiotherapy in HPV16-positive cancers. Germline CDR1 and CDR2: LNHDA and SQIVND (reference sequence). The CDR3 totals 12 residues. The V gene lost 6 bases and the J gene lost 4 bases, with 9 bases spanning the gap. Only in-frame clones appear in the TCRdb table, and some are missing; sequencing was by immunoSEQ multiplex PCR. The sample holds some 12,000 clones, approximately 93% seen once. Sequences were derived from blood, sampled from a patient who underwent chemoradiotherapy. The rearrangement joins TRBV19 to TRBJ1-2, with D maybe TRBD1 (5 bases). The sequence was obtained from a human donor with HPV-associated anogenital cancer. In DNA form, the CDR3 reads TGTGCCAGTAGGGAGGGGACCTATGGCTACACCTTC. This encodes CASREGTYGYTF.